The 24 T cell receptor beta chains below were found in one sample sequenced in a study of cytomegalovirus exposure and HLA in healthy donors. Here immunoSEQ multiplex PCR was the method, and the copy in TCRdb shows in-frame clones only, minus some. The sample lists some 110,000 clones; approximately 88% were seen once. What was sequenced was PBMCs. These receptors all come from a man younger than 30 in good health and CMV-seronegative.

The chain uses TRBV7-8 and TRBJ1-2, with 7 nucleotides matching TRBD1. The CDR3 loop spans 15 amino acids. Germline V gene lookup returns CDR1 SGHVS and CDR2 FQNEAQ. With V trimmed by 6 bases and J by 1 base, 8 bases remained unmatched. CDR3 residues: CASSLDRAGNYGYTF. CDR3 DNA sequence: TGTGCCAGCAGTCTAGACAGGGCGGGTAACTATGGCTACACCTTC.

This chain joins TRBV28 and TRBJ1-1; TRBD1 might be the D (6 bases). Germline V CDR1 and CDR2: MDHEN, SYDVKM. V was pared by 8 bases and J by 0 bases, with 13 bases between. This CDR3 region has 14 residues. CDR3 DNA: TGTGCCAGCTGGGGGGGCAGCATGAACACTGAAGCTTTCTTT. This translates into CASWGGSMNTEAFF.

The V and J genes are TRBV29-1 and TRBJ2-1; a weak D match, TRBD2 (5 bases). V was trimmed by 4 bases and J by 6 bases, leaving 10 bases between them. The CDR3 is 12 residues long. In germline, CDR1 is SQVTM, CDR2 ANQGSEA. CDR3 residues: CSVGFEGNEQFF. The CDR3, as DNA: TGCAGCGTTGGTTTTGAGGGCAATGAGCAGTTCTTC.

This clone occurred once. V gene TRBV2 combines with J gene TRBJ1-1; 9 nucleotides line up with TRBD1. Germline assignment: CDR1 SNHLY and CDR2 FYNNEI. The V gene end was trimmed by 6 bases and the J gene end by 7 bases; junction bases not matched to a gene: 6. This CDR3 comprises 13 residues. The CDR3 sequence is CASSQDRGGEAFF. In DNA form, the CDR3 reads TGTGCCAGCAGCCAAGACAGGGGGGGTGAAGCTTTCTTT. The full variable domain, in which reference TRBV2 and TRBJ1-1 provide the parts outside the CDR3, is EPEVTQTPSHQVTQMGQEVILRCVPISNHLYFYWYRQILGQKVEFLVSFYNNEISEKSEIFDDQFSVERPDGSNFTLKIRSTKLEDSAMYFCASSQDRGGEAFFGQGTRLTVV.

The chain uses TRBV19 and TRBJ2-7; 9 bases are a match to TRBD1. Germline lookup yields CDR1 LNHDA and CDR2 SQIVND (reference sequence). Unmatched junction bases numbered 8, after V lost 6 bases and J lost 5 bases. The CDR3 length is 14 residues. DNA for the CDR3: TGTGCCAGTAGGGGACCGACAGGGGGACACGAGCAGTACTTC. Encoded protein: CASRGPTGGHEQYF.

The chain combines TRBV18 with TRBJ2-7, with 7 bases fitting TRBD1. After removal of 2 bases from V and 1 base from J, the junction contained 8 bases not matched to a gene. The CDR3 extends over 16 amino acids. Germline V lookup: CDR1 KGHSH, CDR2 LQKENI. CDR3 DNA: TGTGCCAGCTCACCAGGGGTCGGGACAGTTTCCTACGAGCAGTACTTC. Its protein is CASSPGVGTVSYEQYF.

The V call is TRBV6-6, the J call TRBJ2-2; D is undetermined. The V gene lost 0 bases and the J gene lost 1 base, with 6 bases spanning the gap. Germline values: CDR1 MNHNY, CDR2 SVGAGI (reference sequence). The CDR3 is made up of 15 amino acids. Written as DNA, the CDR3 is TGTGCCAGCAGTTACTCTGCAGGGAACACCGGGGAGCTGTTTTTT. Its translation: CASSYSAGNTGELFF.

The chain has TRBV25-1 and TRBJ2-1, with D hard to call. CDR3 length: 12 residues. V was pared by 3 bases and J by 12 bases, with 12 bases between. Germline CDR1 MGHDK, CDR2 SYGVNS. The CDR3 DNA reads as TGTGCCAGCAGTGACGGTGTAGATGGGCAGTTCTTC. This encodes CASSDGVDGQFF.

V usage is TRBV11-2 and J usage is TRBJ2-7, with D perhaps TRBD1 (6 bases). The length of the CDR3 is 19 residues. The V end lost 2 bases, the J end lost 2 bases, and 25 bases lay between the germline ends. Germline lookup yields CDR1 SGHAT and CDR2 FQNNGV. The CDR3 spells CASSLTPRGRRRLTYEQYF. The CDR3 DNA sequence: TGTGCCAGCAGCTTAACCCCCAGGGGCAGGAGGCGACTTACCTACGAGCAGTACTTC.

The CDR3 DNA is TGTGCCAGTAGTATGAGGGGGGGAAGGGCCTATGGCTACACCTTC. It codes for CASSMRGGRAYGYTF. V gene TRBV19 combines with J gene TRBJ1-2; TRBD1 might be the D (6 bases). The CDR3 contains 15 residues. Trimming shortened V by 3 bases and J by 4 bases, and 15 bases separated the two germline ends. Per germline, CDR1 LNHDA and CDR2 SQIVND (reference sequence).

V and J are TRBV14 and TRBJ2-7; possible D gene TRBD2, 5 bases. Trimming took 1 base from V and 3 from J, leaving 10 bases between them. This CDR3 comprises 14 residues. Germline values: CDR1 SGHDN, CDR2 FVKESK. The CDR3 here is CASSQVGMHYEQYF. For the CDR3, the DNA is TGTGCCAGCAGCCAAGTCGGGATGCACTACGAGCAGTACTTC.

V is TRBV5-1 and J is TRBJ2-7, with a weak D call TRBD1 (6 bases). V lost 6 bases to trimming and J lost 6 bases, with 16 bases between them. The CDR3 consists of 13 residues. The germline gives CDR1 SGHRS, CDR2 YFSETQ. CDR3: CASNSGRGVEQYF. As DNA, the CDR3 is TGCGCCAGCAACAGCGGCAGGGGAGTCGAGCAGTACTTC.

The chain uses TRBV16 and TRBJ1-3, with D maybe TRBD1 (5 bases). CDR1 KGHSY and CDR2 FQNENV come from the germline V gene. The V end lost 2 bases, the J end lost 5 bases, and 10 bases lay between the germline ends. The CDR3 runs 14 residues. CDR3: CASSQQQGRNTIYF. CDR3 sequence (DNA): TGTGCCAGCAGCCAACAGCAGGGAAGAAACACCATATATTTT.

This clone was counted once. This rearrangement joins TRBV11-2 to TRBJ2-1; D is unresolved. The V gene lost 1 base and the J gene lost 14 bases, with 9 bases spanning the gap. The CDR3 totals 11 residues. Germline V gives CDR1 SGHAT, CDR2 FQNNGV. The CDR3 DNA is TGTGCCAGCAGCTTAGTCGGCGGAGAGTTCTTC. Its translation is CASSLVGGEFF.

The CDR3 DNA sequence: TGCAGCGTTGACCCCACCGAGACAGGGGGCCCCCTTAGTGGCTACACCTTC. The encoded protein is CSVDPTETGGPLSGYTF. The chain employs TRBV29-1 and TRBJ1-2, with TRBD1 identical over 10 bases. The V and J ends lost 3 bases and 7 bases, in that order; junction bases with no gene match: 17. CDR3 length: 17 residues. From germline, CDR1 is SQVTM and CDR2 ANQGSEA.

In nucleotides, the CDR3 is TGTGCCTGGATAACAAAGGGAGTTGGAGTTTCACCCCTCCACTTT. It codes for CAWITKGVGVSPLHF. The gene calls are TRBV30 and TRBJ1-6; D is uncertain. The germline gives CDR1 GTSNPN, CDR2 SVGIG (reference sequence). The germline V and J ends were trimmed by 4 bases and 9 bases, with 19 bases remaining between them. This CDR3 is built from 15 residues.

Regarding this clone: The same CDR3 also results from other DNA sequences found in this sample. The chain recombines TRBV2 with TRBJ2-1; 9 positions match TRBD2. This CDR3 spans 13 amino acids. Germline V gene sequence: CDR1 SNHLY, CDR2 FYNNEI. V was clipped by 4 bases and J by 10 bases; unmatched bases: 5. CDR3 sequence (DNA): TGTGCCAGCAGTGTGGGACTAGCATCCGAGCAGTTCTTC. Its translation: CASSVGLASEQFF.

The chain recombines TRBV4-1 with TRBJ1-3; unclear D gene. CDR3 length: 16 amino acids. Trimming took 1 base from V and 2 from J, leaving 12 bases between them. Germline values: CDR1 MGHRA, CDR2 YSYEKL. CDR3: CASSQGFAGTGNTIYF. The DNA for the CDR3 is TGCGCCAGCAGCCAAGGGTTCGCGGGGACTGGAAACACCATATATTTT.

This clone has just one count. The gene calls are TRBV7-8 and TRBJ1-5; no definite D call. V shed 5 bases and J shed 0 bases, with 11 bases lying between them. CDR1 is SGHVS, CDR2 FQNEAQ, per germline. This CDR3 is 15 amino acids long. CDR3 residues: CASSQQRDSNQPQHF. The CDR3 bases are TGTGCCAGCAGCCAACAGCGGGATAGCAATCAGCCCCAGCATTTT.

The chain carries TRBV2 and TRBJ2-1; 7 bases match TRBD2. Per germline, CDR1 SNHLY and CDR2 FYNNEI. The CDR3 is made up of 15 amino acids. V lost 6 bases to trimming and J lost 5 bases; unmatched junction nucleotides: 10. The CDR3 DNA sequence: TGTGCCAGCAGGGCCGGGACTAAACAGCACAATGAGCAGTTCTTC. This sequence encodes CASRAGTKQHNEQFF. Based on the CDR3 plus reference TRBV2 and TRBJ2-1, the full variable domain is EPEVTQTPSHQVTQMGQEVILRCVPISNHLYFYWYRQILGQKVEFLVSFYNNEISEKSEIFDDQFSVERPDGSNFTLKIRSTKLEDSAMYFCASRAGTKQHNEQFFGPGTRLTVL.

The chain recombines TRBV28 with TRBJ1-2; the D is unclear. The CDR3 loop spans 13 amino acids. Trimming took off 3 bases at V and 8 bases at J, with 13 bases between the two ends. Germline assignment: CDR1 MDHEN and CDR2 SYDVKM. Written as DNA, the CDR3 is TGTGCCAGCAGTTTGGCGGCAATCCGCGGCTACACCTTC. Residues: CASSLAAIRGYTF.

Written as DNA, the CDR3 is TGTGCCAGCAGCCCCACCCCGGGCCTAGCTAGGCAGTACTTC. This gives the protein CASSPTPGLARQYF. The rearrangement joins TRBV7-2 to TRBJ2-7; D possibly corresponds to TRBD2 (5 bases). V lost 5 bases and J 9 bases, leaving 20 bases between the germline ends. The CDR3 covers 14 residues. Germline CDR1 and CDR2: SGHTA and FQGNSA.

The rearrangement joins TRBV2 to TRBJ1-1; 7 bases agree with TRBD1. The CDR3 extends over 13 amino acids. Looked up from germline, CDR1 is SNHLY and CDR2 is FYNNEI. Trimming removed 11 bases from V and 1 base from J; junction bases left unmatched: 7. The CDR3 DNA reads TGTGCCGGGGGTACAGGGGAGAACACTGAAGCTTTCTTT. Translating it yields CAGGTGENTEAFF.

The CDR3 nucleotides read TGTGCCAGCAGTACAACAAAAGGGAGTGGCTACACCTTC. It yields the protein CASSTTKGSGYTF. The chain is built from TRBV6-5 and TRBJ1-2; D is undetermined. The CDR3 is made up of 13 amino acids. The germline V gene encodes CDR1 MNHEY and CDR2 SVGAGI. The V and J ends lost 5 bases and 7 bases respectively, with 14 bases between them.